These 32 T cell receptor beta chains originate from one sample sequenced in a study of T cells in Graves' hyperthyroidism and ophthalmopathy (dated 2019 in TCRdb). Library construction relied on multiplex PCR. TCRdb shows the sequencer as Illumina HiSeq 2000. The TCR beta CDR3 regions were amplified from the RNA transcripts. For the first round of RT-PCR on the TCR CDR3, the HTBI primer set was used together with the Qiagen OneStep RT-PCR kit. TCRdb reprocessing: public reads trimmed at Q25 with fastp, clones called with MiXCR, in-frame beta chains kept. Each entry merges the rows of one CDR3 protein and shows their most common DNA and genes. For this sample the table gives 500,000 to 800,000 distinct CDR3 sequences, of which over 40% were detected only once. The biggest ten clones account for approximately 7.2% of the sample. The sample taken for sequencing was peripheral blood or thyroid tissue (not recorded which). The receptors derive from an adult man with Graves' disease, either hyperthyroidism or ophthalmopathy (not recorded which).

As DNA, the CDR3 is TGTGCCATCATAAGGGACACGGATTCACCCCTCCACTTT. Its translation: CAIIRDTDSPLHF. This rearrangement joins TRBV10-3 to TRBJ1-6; a weak D match, TRBD1 (6 bases). V dropped 7 bases and J dropped 8 bases, with 12 bases sitting between them. Germline CDR1 ENHRY, CDR2 SYGVKD. The CDR3 consists of 13 residues.

The chain is built from TRBV19 and TRBJ1-1; 7 nucleotides line up with TRBD1. Germline CDR1 and CDR2: LNHDA and SQIVND (reference sequence). The CDR3 covers 15 residues. Trimming cost V 5 bases and J 4 bases; bases outside gene matches: 10. This CDR3 is CASSPRRDSGTEAFF. CDR3 in DNA: TGTGCCAGTAGTCCCCGCCGGGACAGTGGCACTGAAGCTTTCTTT.

This clonotype was seen at least ten times. The chain recombines TRBV20-1 with TRBJ1-5, with 7 bases lining up with TRBD1. Germline V lookup: CDR1 DFQATT, CDR2 SNEGSKA (reference sequence). The CDR3 totals 12 residues. J lost 7 bases, V lost 4 bases, and 4 bases had no gene match. The CDR3 region has the DNA TGCAGTGCTAAAACAGGGGAACAGCCCCAGCATTTT. Its protein product is CSAKTGEQPQHF.

This clonotype was seen at least ten times. V usage is TRBV3-1 and J usage is TRBJ1-2, with D unresolved. The CDR3 runs to 12 residues. The germline V gene has CDR1 LGHDT and CDR2 YNNKEL (reference sequence). V was shortened by 6 bases and J by 2 bases, with 7 bases between the two germline ends. Here the CDR3 DNA reads TGTGCCAGCAGTCAATCCAACTATGGCTACACCTTC. Protein sequence: CASSQSNYGYTF.

The table lists this clonotype with a few counts. The chain has TRBV29-1 and TRBJ1-4; perhaps TRBD1 as D (6 bases). V shed 6 bases and J shed 5 bases, with 19 bases lying between them. Germline V CDR1 and CDR2: SQVTM, ANQGSEA. This CDR3 is 15 amino acids long. This CDR3 is CSVSSRGRDNEKLFF. CDR3 nucleotides: TGCAGCGTCTCCTCCAGGGGCAGGGACAATGAAAAACTGTTTTTT.

This clonotype has a count of ten or more. The CDR3 DNA is TGTGCCACCAGCAGAGATCGGTGGACAGCTGGCTACACCTTC. It codes for CATSRDRWTAGYTF. The V call is TRBV15, the J call TRBJ1-2, with a possible D match to TRBD1 (6 bases). From germline, CDR1 is LNHNV and CDR2 YYDKDF (reference sequence). V lost 0 bases and J lost 7, with 12 bases in between. This CDR3 contains 14 residues.

The chain is built from TRBV20-1 and TRBJ1-2, with D uncertain. Trimming stripped 6 bases from V and 6 bases from J, with 20 bases between. This CDR3 region has 14 residues. Germline V gene lookup returns CDR1 DFQATT and CDR2 SNEGSKA (reference sequence). In nucleotides, the CDR3 is TGCAGTGCCCCAAGCACGGAGAGGAGTAATGGCTACACCTTC. As protein: CSAPSTERSNGYTF.

The chain links TRBV7-9 to TRBJ1-4; no definite D call. CDR1 and CDR2 from the germline V gene are SEHNR and FQNEAQ (reference sequence). Trimming shortened V by 4 bases and J by 10 bases, and 13 bases separated the two germline ends. CDR3 length: 13 residues. The CDR3 protein is CASSSESTGKLFF. The CDR3 bases are TGTGCCAGCAGCTCCGAATCGACTGGAAAACTGTTTTTT. Full variable domain (rest looked up from reference TRBV7-9 and TRBJ1-4): DTGVSQNPRHKITKRGQNVTFRCDPISEHNRLYWYRQTLGQGPEFLTYFQNEAQLEKSRLLSDRFSAERPKGSFSTLEIQRTEQGDSAMYLCASSSESTGKLFFGSGTQLSVL.

This clonotype was counted only a few times. The J gene is TRBJ1-5, the V gene TRBV20-1; 8 positions match TRBD1. The trim removed 2 bases at V and 7 bases at J, leaving 7 bases unmatched. Germline CDR1 is DFQATT and CDR2 is SNEGSKA (reference sequence). The CDR3 length is 14 residues. CDR3 DNA sequence: TGCAGTGCTAGATACGACAGGGGAGACCAGCCCCAGCATTTT. Encoded protein: CSARYDRGDQPQHF.

This clonotype was seen at least ten times. The chain recombines TRBV15 with TRBJ1-5; D perhaps matches TRBD1 (5 bases). The V and J ends lost 6 bases and 4 bases respectively, with 10 bases between them. The CDR3 contains 13 residues. Germline V lookup: CDR1 LNHNV, CDR2 YYDKDF (reference sequence). In DNA, the CDR3 is TGTGCCACCAGTTCTGAGGGGAATCAGCCCCAGCATTTT. Translated, it gives CATSSEGNQPQHF.

Details on this clonotype: A much bigger clone sits one base away, suggesting this may be a read error. The chain's CDR3 is CASSLGQNNYGYTF. CDR3 in DNA: TGTGCCAGCAGCTTGGGACAGAATAACTATGGCTACACCTTC. The chain recombines TRBV5-3 with TRBJ1-2; 7 positions match TRBD1. TRBV5-3 is marked as an open reading frame, function uncertain. There are 14 residues in the CDR3.

This clonotype has at least ten counts. The gene calls are TRBV29-1 and TRBJ1-2; unclear D gene. V was clipped by 3 bases and J by 2 bases, with 7 bases between them. From germline, CDR1 is SQVTM and CDR2 ANQGSEA. The CDR3 length is 12 residues. This CDR3 reads CSVDEQNYGYTF. The CDR3, as DNA: TGCAGCGTTGACGAGCAGAACTATGGCTACACCTTC.

The V gene is TRBV7-8, the J gene TRBJ2-7, with 12 bases matching TRBD1. The CDR3 extends over 16 amino acids. V was pared by 4 bases and J by 9 bases, with 13 bases of the junction left unmatched. Germline V gene lookup returns CDR1 SGHVS and CDR2 FQNEAQ. CDR3 nucleotide sequence: TGTGCCAGCAGCTGGCAACCCGGGACAGGGGGCTCGGGGCAGTACTTC. Its protein product is CASSWQPGTGGSGQYF.

This clonotype came up a few times. This chain joins TRBV9 and TRBJ1-1; D perhaps matches TRBD1 (6 bases). Trimming removed 0 bases at V and 4 bases at J, with 13 bases between. There are 15 residues in the CDR3. The V gene's germline CDR1 is SGDLS and CDR2 YYNGEE. The CDR3 loop is CASSVASGASTEAFF. DNA of the CDR3: TGTGCCAGCAGCGTAGCATCAGGGGCGAGCACTGAAGCTTTCTTT.

This clonotype was counted a few times. This chain uses TRBV12-5 with TRBJ1-1; no definite D call. V lost 1 base to trimming and J lost 5 bases, with 5 bases between them. Germline V CDR1 and CDR2: LGHNT, FRNRAP. This CDR3 comprises 12 residues. As DNA, the CDR3 is TGTGCTAGTGGTTTGGACGATACTGAAGCTTTCTTT. Translation gives CASGLDDTEAFF.

This clonotype was observed at least ten times. This rearrangement joins TRBV25-1 to TRBJ2-7; no clear D gene. V gave up 3 bases and J gave up 4 bases, with 16 bases separating them. In germline, CDR1 is MGHDK, CDR2 SYGVNS. The CDR3 runs 15 residues. CDR3 sequence (DNA): TGTGCCAGCAGTGACGGGTCTAGGAGTTGGTACGAGCAGTACTTC. This encodes CASSDGSRSWYEQYF.

The gene calls are TRBV29-1 and TRBJ1-3; no clear D gene. Trimming cost V 3 bases and J 7 bases, with 10 bases left between them. Germline-derived CDR1 and CDR2 are SQVTM and ANQGSEA. The CDR3 runs 12 residues. CDR3 in amino acids: CSVEEGANTIYF. CDR3 nucleotides: TGCAGCGTTGAGGAGGGAGCGAACACCATATATTTT.

The V call is TRBV7-9, the J call TRBJ2-7; no firm D call. The V gene lost 3 bases and the J gene lost 0 bases, with 12 bases spanning the gap. The V gene's germline CDR1 is SEHNR and CDR2 FQNEAQ (reference sequence). This CDR3 is 15 amino acids long. The CDR3 region has the DNA TGTGCCAGCAGCTTGATTTCACGGAACTCCTACGAGCAGTACTTC. Translating it yields CASSLISRNSYEQYF.

This chain links TRBV6-6 with TRBJ1-2; D unclear. This CDR3 has 13 residues. Trimming removed 5 bases at V and 5 bases at J, with 12 bases between. Per the germline V gene, CDR1 is MNHNY and CDR2 is SVGAGI (reference sequence). CDR3 in DNA: TGTGCCAGCAGTGAAGCGTCGATTTATGGCTACACCTTC. This translates into CASSEASIYGYTF.

The chain employs TRBV7-2 and TRBJ1-5; tentatively, D is TRBD1 (6 bases). V was shortened by 5 bases and J by 3 bases, with 23 bases between the two germline ends. The CDR3 loop spans 18 amino acids. Germline V lookup: CDR1 SGHTA, CDR2 FQGNSA. The CDR3 loop is CASSVTSGTTGFNQPQHF. The CDR3 DNA follows: TGTGCCAGCAGCGTCACCAGTGGAACGACAGGCTTCAATCAGCCCCAGCATTTT.

In its sample, this clonotype was seen a few times. This chain uses TRBV19 with TRBJ1-5; D is uncertain. The CDR3 runs 15 residues. The V gene's germline CDR1 is LNHDA and CDR2 SQIVND (reference sequence). V lost 3 bases and J lost 2, with 11 bases in between. The chain's CDR3 is CASSISPLGNQPQHF. The CDR3 bases are TGTGCCAGTAGTATTTCACCACTCGGCAATCAGCCCCAGCATTTT.

The chain employs TRBV24-1 and TRBJ1-6; D is ambiguous. CDR1 is KGHDR, CDR2 SFDVKD, per germline. The CDR3 contains 10 residues. V was trimmed by 2 bases and J by 18 bases, leaving 7 bases between them. The CDR3 DNA follows: TGTGCCACCAGTGATTCTCCCTCCCACTTT. This gives the protein CATSDSPSHF.

V is TRBV20-1 and J is TRBJ1-2; 7 nucleotides align to TRBD1. There are 15 residues in the CDR3. The junction had 14 bases not matched to a gene; V was cut back by 5 bases and J by 5 bases. Germline CDR1 is DFQATT and CDR2 is SNEGSKA (reference sequence). The CDR3 DNA follows: TGCAGTGCTCCGGGACAACAGGGGTTGGGATATGGCTACACCTTC. Translating it yields CSAPGQQGLGYGYTF.

V usage is TRBV12-3 or TRBV12-4 and J usage is TRBJ1-5; unclear D gene. The V and J ends lost 3 bases and 7 bases respectively, with 13 bases between them. The CDR3 runs to 14 residues. DNA of the CDR3: TGTGCCAGCAGTTTCGGGGTTTCGGGACAGCCCCAGCATTTT. This translates into CASSFGVSGQPQHF.

In nucleotides, the CDR3 is TGTGCCATCAGTGGAGAGGAGGGCGAAAAACTGTTTTTT. Translation: CAISGEEGEKLFF. V and J are TRBV10-3 and TRBJ1-4, with D unclear. This CDR3 is built from 13 residues. V shed 4 bases and J shed 8 bases, with 11 bases lying between them. From germline, CDR1 is ENHRY and CDR2 SYGVKD.

This chain uses TRBV10-3 with TRBJ2-2, with 7 bases matching TRBD1. The CDR3 length is 12 residues. V trimming: 6 bases; J trimming: 8 bases; junction bases outside the gene matches: 3. Germline V CDR1 and CDR2: ENHRY, SYGVKD. DNA of the CDR3: TGTGCCATCAGCCCGGGACAGGGGGAGCTGTTTTTT. It is translated as CAISPGQGELFF.

This sequence joins TRBV11-2 and TRBJ1-6; a weak D match, TRBD1 (5 bases). The CDR3 totals 15 residues. The V gene's germline CDR1 is SGHAT and CDR2 FQNNGV. Trimming took 6 bases from V and 9 from J, leaving 18 bases between them. The chain's CDR3 is CASRPAGAGISPLHF. The CDR3 coding sequence is TGTGCCAGCAGACCAGCCGGGGCAGGGATTTCACCCCTCCACTTT.

The table lists this clonotype with many counts. CDR3 region: CASTNSLFYGYTF. In DNA form, the CDR3 reads TGTGCCAGCACCAACAGCCTGTTCTATGGCTACACCTTC. The chain couples TRBV7-2 to TRBJ1-2; no clear D gene. CDR1 and CDR2 from the germline V gene are SGHTA and FQGNSA. CDR3 size: 13 residues. The ends were cut back, 7 bases at V and 4 bases at J, with 13 bases in the middle. Combining the CDR3 with reference TRBV7-2 and TRBJ1-2 gives the whole variable domain GAGVSQSPSNKVTEKGKDVELRCDPISGHTALYWYRQSLGQGLEFLIYFQGNSAPDKSGLPSDRFSAERTGGSVSTLTIQRTQQEDSAVYLCASTNSLFYGYTFGSGTRLTVV.

This clonotype was observed a single time. The chain links TRBV2 to TRBJ1-5; the D gene is possibly TRBD1 (6 bases). The germline V gene encodes CDR1 SNHLY and CDR2 FYNNEI. Trimming stripped 11 bases from V and 3 bases from J, with 11 bases between. The CDR3 covers 12 residues. The CDR3 region is CALRTVNQPQHF. The CDR3 nucleotides are TGTGCCTTACGGACAGTCAATCAGCCCCAGCATTTT.

This clonotype was found many times. The rearrangement joins TRBV2 to TRBJ1-4; 8 nucleotides match TRBD1. Germline trimming cut 10 bases from V and 4 bases from J; bases unmatched to any gene: 5. Germline values: CDR1 SNHLY, CDR2 FYNNEI. The length of the CDR3 is 13 residues. The CDR3 DNA reads as TGTGCCACTGGACAGGGCCTTAATGAAAAACTGTTTTTT. This gives the protein CATGQGLNEKLFF.

The chain is built from TRBV7-9 and TRBJ1-2, with 9 bases identical to TRBD1. Germline CDR1 and CDR2: SEHNR and FQNEAQ (reference sequence). The CDR3 is 13 amino acids. J lost 8 bases, V lost 5 bases, and 6 bases had no gene match. The CDR3 loop is CASSVPDRGGYTF. In nucleotides, the CDR3 is TGTGCCAGCAGCGTCCCGGACAGGGGAGGCTACACCTTC. The full variable domain, in which reference TRBV7-9 and TRBJ1-2 provide the parts outside the CDR3, is DTGVSQNPRHKITKRGQNVTFRCDPISEHNRLYWYRQTLGQGPEFLTYFQNEAQLEKSRLLSDRFSAERPKGSFSTLEIQRTEQGDSAMYLCASSVPDRGGYTFGSGTRLTVV.

This rearrangement joins TRBV7-9 to TRBJ2-5, with a possible D match to TRBD2 (5 bases). From germline, CDR1 is SEHNR and CDR2 FQNEAQ (reference sequence). With 5 bases removed from V and 5 bases from J, the gap between germline ends came to 27 bases. This CDR3 contains 18 residues. This CDR3 is CASSQEGPSERARETQYF. In DNA form, the CDR3 reads TGTGCCAGCAGCCAAGAAGGCCCATCGGAGAGGGCTCGGGAGACCCAGTACTTC.